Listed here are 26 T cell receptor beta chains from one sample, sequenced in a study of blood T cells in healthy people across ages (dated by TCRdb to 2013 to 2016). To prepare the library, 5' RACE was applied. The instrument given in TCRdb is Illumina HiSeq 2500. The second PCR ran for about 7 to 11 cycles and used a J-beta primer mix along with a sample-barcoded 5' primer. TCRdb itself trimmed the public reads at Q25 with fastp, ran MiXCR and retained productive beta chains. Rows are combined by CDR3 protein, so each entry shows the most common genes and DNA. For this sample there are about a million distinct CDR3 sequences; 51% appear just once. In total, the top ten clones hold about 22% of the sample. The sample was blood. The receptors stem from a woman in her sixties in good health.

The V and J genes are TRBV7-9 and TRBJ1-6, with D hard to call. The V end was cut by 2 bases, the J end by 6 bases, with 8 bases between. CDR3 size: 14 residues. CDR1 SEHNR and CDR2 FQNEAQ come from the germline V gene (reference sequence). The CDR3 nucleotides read TGTGCCAGCAGCTTAACCGGGTTTAATTCACCCCTCCACTTT. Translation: CASSLTGFNSPLHF.

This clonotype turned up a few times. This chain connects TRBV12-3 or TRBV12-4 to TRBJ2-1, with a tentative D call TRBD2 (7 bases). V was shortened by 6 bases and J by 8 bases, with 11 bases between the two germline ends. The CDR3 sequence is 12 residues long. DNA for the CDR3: TGTGCCAGCAGGGGGGGGCCGCATGAGCAGTTCTTC. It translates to CASRGGPHEQFF.

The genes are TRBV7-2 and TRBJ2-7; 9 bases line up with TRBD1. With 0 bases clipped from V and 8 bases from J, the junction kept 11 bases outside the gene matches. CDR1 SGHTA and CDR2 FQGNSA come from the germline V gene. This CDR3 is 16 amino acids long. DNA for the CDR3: TGTGCCAGCAGCTTAGCGCGCAGGACAGGGGATCGCAAGCAGTACTTC. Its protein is CASSLARRTGDRKQYF.

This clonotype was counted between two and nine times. The CDR3 DNA is TGCGCCAGCAGCCAAGATTCGCTAGCGGGAGGGGGTACGCAGTATTTT. It yields the protein CASSQDSLAGGGTQYF. The rearrangement links TRBV4-3 to TRBJ2-3; 12 nucleotides agree with TRBD2. Germline V gene sequence: CDR1 LGHNA, CDR2 YSLEER. The CDR3 contains 16 residues. Unmatched junction bases numbered 6, after V lost 0 bases and J lost 8 bases.

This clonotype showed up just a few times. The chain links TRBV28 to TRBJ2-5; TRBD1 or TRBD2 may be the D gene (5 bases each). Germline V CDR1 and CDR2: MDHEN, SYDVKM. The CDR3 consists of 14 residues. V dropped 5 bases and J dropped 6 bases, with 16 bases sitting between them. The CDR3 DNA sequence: TGTGCCAGCAGTCCGGAGGACACCTGGAAGACCCAGTACTTC. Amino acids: CASSPEDTWKTQYF.

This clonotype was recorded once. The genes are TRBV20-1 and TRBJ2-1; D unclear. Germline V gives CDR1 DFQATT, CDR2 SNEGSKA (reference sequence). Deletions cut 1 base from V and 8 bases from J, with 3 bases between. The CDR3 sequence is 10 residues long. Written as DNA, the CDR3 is TGCAGTGCTAGAGGGGATGAGCAGTTCTTC. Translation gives CSARGDEQFF.

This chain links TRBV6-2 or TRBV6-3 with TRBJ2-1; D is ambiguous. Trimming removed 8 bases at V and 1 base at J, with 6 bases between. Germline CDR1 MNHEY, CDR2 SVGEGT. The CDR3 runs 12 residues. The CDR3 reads CASLDSYNEQFF. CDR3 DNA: TGTGCCAGCCTCGATTCCTACAATGAGCAGTTCTTC.

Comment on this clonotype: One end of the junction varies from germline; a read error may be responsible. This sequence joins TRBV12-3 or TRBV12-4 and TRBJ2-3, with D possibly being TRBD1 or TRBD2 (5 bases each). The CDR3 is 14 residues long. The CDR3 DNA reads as TGTGCCAGCAGTTCGGACTGGGACGCAGATGCGCAGTATTTT. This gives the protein CASSSDWDADAQYF.

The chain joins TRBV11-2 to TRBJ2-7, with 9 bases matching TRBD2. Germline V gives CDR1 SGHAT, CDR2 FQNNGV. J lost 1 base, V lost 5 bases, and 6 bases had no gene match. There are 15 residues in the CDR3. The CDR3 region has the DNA TGTGCCAGCAGCCGGCCGGGACTAGCATCCTACGAGCAGTACTTC. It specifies CASSRPGLASYEQYF. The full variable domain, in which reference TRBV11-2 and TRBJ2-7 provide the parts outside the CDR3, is EAGVAQSPRYKIIEKRQSVAFWCNPISGHATLYWYQQILGQGPKLLIQFQNNGVVDDSQLPKDRFSAERLKGVDSTLKIQPAKLEDSAVYLCASSRPGLASYEQYFGPGTRLTVT.

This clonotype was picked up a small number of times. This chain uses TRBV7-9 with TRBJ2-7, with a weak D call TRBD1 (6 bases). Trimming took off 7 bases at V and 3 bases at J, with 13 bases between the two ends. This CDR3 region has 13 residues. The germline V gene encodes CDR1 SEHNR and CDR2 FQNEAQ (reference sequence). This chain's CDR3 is CASIGQTFYEQYF. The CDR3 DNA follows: TGTGCCAGCATCGGACAGACCTTCTACGAGCAGTACTTC.

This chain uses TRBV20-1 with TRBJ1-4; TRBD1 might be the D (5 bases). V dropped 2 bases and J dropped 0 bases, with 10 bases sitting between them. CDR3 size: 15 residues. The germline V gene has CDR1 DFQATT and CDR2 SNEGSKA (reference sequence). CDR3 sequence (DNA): TGCAGTGCTAGATGGCAGGGCCCAACTAATGAAAAACTGTTTTTT. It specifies CSARWQGPTNEKLFF.

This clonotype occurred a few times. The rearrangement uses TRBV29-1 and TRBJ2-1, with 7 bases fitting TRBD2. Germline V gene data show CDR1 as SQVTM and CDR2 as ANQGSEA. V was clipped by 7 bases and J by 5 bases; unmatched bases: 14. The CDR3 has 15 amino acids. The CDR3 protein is CSGDSGSGRDNEQFF. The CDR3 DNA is TGCAGCGGCGACTCGGGTAGCGGGCGGGACAATGAGCAGTTCTTC.

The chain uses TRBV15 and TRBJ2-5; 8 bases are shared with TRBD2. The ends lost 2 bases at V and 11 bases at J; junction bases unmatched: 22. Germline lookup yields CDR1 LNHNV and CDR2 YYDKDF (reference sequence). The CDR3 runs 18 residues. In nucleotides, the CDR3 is TGTGCCACCAGCAGAACCCGAGCCGGAGCGGGAGTTAGTAATGAGCAGTACTTC. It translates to CATSRTRAGAGVSNEQYF.

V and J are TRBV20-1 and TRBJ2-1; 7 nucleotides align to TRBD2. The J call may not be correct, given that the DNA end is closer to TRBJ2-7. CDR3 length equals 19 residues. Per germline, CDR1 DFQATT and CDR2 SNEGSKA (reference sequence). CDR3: CSANGGSGSRASSYNEQYF. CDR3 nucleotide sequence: TGCAGTGCTAACGGGGGGAGCGGGTCCCGTGCGAGCTCCTACAATGAGCAGTACTTC.

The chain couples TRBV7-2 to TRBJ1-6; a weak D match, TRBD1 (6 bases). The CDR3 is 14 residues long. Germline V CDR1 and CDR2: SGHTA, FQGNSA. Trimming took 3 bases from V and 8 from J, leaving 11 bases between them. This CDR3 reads CASSLPPGDSPLHF. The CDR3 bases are TGTGCCAGCAGCTTGCCGCCAGGGGATTCACCCCTCCACTTT.

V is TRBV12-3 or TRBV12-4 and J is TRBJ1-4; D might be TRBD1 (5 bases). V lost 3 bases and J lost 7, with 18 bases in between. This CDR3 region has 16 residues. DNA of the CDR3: TGTGCCAGCAGTTTTTGGGGGGTTTCTGTGCCTGAAAAACTGTTTTTT. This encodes CASSFWGVSVPEKLFF.

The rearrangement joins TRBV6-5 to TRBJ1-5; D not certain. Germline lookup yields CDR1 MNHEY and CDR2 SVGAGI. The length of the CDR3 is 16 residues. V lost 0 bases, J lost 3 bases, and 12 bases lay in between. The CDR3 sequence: CASSYSGPGNNQPQHF. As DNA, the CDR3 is TGTGCCAGCAGTTACTCCGGCCCGGGGAACAATCAGCCCCAGCATTTT.

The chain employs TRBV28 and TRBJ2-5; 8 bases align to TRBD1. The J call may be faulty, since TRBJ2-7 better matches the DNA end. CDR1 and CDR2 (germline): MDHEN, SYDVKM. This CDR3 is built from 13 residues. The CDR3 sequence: CASSSGQGNEQYF. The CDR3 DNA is TGTGCCAGCAGTTCAGGACAGGGTAACGAGCAGTACTTC.

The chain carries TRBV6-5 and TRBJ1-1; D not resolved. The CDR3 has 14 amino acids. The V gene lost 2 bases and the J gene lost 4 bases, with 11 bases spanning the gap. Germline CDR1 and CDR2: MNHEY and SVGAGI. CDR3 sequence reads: CASSYLYVGTEAFF. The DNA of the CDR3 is TGTGCCAGCAGTTACCTATATGTGGGCACTGAAGCTTTCTTT.

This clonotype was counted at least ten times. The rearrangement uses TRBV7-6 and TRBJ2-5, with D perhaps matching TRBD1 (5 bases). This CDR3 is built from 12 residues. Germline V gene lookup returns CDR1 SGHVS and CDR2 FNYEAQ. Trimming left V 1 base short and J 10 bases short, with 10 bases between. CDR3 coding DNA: TGTGCCAGCAGCTTAGACCCCAGGGACCAGTACTTC. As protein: CASSLDPRDQYF.

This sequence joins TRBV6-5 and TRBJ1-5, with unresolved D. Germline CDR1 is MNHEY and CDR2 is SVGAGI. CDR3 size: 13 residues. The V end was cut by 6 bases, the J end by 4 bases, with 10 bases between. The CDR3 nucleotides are TGTGCCAGCAGACGCGCGGAGAATCAGCCCCAGCATTTT. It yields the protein CASRRAENQPQHF.

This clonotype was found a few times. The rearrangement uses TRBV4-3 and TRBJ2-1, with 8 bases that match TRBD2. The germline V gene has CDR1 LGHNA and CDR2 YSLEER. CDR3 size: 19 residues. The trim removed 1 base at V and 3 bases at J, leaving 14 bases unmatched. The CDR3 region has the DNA TGCGCCAGCAGCCAAGCGTGGGCAGCCGGGACTAGGGTCTACAATGAGCAGTTCTTC. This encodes CASSQAWAAGTRVYNEQFF.

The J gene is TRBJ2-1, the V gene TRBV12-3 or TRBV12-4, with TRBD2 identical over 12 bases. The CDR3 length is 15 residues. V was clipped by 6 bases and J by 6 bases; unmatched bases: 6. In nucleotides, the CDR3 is TGTGCCAGCAGCAAGACTAGCGGGAGTGTCAATGAGCAGTTCTTC. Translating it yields CASSKTSGSVNEQFF.

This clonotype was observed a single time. CDR3 sequence: CASSGNRAGANVLTF. The CDR3 nucleotides are TGTGCCAGCAGTGGGAACAGGGCTGGGGCCAACGTCCTGACTTTC. V usage is TRBV2 and J usage is TRBJ2-6; D is possibly TRBD1 (6 bases). This CDR3 comprises 15 residues. In germline, CDR1 is SNHLY, CDR2 FYNNEI. V dropped 4 bases and J dropped 2 bases, with 9 bases sitting between them.

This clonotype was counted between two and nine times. CDR3 in amino acids: CASSFGGTGVRGAQETQYF. The CDR3 bases are TGTGCCAGCAGCTTCGGAGGGACAGGGGTTAGGGGGGCACAAGAGACCCAGTACTTC. The rearrangement uses TRBV7-6 and TRBJ2-5; 10 positions agree with TRBD1. V was pared by 3 bases and J by 2 bases, with 15 bases of the junction left unmatched. The V gene's germline CDR1 is SGHVS and CDR2 FNYEAQ. This CDR3 contains 19 residues.

CDR3 in amino acids: CASSGQARTDTQYF. The CDR3 DNA is TGTGCCAGCAGCGGACAGGCTCGGACAGATACGCAGTATTTT. The rearrangement joins TRBV7-2 to TRBJ2-3, with 7 bases lining up with TRBD1. Germline CDR1 SGHTA, CDR2 FQGNSA. The CDR3 covers 14 residues. Trimming removed 5 bases from V and 3 bases from J; junction bases left unmatched: 5. Full variable domain (rest looked up from reference TRBV7-2 and TRBJ2-3): GAGVSQSPSNKVTEKGKDVELRCDPISGHTALYWYRQSLGQGLEFLIYFQGNSAPDKSGLPSDRFSAERTGGSVSTLTIQRTQQEDSAVYLCASSGQARTDTQYFGPGTRLTVL.